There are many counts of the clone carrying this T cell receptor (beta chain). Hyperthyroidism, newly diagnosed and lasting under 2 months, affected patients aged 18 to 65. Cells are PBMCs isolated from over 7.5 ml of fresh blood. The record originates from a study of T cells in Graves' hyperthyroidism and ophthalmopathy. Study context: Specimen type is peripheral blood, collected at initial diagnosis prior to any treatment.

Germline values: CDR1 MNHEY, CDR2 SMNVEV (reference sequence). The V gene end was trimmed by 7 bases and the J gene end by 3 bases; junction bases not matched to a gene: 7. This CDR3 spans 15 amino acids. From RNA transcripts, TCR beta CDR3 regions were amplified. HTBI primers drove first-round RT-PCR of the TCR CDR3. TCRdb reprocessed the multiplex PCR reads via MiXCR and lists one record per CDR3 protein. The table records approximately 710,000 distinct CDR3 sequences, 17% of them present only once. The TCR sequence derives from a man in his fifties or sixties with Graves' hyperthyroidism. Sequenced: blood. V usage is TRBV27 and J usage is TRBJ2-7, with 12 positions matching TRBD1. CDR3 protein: CASKLGQGAIYEQYF. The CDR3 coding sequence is TGTGCCAGCAAACTGGGACAGGGGGCTATCTACGAGCAGTACTTC.